This TCR beta chain was observed in a study of cytomegalovirus exposure and HLA in healthy donors. Points on this clone: The antigen remains undetermined.

Primers for the PCR totalled 60 Vbeta and 13 Jbeta. The repertoire was sequenced with immunoSEQ multiplex PCR; TCRdb's copy has only in-frame clones and lacks some. The sample holds under 200,000 clones, 80% to 85% seen once. Despite likely unrecorded immune exposures, the donors were nominally healthy at the time of sampling. Study observations and caveats: Indistinguishability led to the exclusion of some V segments, TRBV6-2 and TRBV6-3 included. In vitro data verified a few CMV-associated chains as specific for CMV antigens. The study assumed roughly uniform donor sequencing depth for presence/absence analyses.

Germline trimming cut 4 bases from V and 4 bases from J; bases unmatched to any gene: 8. Germline V gene sequence: CDR1 SGHNT, CDR2 YYREEE (reference sequence). The CDR3 totals 14 residues. The specimen sequenced was PBMCs. This receptor was obtained from a woman younger than 30 in good health and CMV-seronegative. The genes are TRBV5-4 and TRBJ2-7, with 7 bases lining up with TRBD2. The CDR3 is CASSPGTTRYEQYV. Written as DNA, the CDR3 is TGTGCCAGCAGCCCCGGGACTACCCGTTACGAGCAGTACGTC.